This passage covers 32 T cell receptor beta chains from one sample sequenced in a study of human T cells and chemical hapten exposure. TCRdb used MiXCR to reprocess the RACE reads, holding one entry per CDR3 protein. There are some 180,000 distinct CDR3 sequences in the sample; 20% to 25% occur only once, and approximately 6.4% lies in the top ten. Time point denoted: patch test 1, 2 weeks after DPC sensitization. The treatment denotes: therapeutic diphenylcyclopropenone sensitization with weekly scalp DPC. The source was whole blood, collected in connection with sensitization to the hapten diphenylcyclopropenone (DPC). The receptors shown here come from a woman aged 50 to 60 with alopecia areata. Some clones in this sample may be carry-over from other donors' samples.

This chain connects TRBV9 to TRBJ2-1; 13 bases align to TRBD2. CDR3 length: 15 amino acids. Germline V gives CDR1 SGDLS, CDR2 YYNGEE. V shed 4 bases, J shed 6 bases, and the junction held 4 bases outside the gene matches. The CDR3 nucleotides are TGTGCCAGCAGCTTGGGGACTAGCGGGACCAATGAGCAGTTCTTC. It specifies CASSLGTSGTNEQFF.

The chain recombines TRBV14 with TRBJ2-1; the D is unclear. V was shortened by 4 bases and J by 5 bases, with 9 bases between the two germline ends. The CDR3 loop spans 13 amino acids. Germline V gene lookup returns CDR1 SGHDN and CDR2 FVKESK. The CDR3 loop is CASSPGSHNEQFF. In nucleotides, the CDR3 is TGTGCCAGCAGCCCCGGTAGCCACAATGAGCAGTTCTTC.

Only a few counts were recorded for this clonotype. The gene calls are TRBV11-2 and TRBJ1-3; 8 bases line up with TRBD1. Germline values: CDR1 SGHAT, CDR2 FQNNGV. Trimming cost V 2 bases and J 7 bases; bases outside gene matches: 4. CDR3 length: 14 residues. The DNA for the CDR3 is TGTGCCAGCAGCTTACAGGGGGCGAGGAACACCATATATTTT. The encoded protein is CASSLQGARNTIYF.

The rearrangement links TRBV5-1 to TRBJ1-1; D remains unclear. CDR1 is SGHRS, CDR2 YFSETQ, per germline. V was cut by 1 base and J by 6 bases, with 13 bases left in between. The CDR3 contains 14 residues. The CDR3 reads CASSLSYSRPEAFF. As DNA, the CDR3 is TGCGCCAGCAGCTTGTCGTACTCCCGTCCTGAAGCTTTCTTT. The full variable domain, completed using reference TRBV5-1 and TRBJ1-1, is KAGVTQTPRYLIKTRGQQVTLSCSPISGHRSVSWYQQTPGQGLQFLFEYFSETQRNKGNFPGRFSGRQFSNSRSEMNVSTLELGDSALYLCASSLSYSRPEAFFGQGTRLTVV.

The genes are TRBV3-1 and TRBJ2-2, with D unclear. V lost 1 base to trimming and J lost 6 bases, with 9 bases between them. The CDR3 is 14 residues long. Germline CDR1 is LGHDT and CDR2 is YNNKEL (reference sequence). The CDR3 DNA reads TGTGCCAGCAGCCAAGTCAGGTTCGCCGGGGAGCTGTTTTTT. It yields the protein CASSQVRFAGELFF. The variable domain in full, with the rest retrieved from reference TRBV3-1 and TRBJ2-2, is DTAVSQTPKYLVTQMGNDKSIKCEQNLGHDTMYWYKQDSKKFLKIMFSYNNKELIINETVPNRFSPKSPDKAHLNLHINSLELGDSAVYFCASSQVRFAGELFFGEGSRLTVL.

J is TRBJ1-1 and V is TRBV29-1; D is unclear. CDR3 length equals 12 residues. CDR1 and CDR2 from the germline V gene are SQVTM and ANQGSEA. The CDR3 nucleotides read TGCACCGCATCTAGAGCGAACACTGAAGCTTTCTTT. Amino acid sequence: CTASRANTEAFF.

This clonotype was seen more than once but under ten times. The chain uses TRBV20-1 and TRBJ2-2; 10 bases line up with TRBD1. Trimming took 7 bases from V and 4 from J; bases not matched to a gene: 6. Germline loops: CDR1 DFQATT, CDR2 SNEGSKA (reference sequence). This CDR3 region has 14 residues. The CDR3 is CSVTGTGVTGELFF. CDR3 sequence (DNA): TGCAGTGTTACCGGGACAGGGGTCACCGGGGAGCTGTTTTTT.

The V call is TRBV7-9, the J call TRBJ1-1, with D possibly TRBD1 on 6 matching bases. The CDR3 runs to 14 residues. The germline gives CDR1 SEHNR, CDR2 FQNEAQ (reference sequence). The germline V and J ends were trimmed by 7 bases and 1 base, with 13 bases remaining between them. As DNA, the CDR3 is TGTGCCAGCACCCTGAAGGGGGGGAACACTGAAGCTTTCTTT. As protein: CASTLKGGNTEAFF.

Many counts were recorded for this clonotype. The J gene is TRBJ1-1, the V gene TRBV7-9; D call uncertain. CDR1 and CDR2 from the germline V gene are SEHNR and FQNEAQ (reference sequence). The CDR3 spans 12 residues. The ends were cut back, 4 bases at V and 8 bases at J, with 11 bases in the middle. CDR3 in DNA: TGTGCCAGCAGCTCCCTAAGCTGGGAAGCTTTCTTT. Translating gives CASSSLSWEAFF.

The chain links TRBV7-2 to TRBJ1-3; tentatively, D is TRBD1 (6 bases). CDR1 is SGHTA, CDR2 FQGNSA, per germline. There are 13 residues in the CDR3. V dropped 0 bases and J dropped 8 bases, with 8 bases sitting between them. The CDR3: CASSLAGADTIYF. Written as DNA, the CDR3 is TGTGCCAGCAGCTTAGCGGGGGCTGACACCATATATTTT.

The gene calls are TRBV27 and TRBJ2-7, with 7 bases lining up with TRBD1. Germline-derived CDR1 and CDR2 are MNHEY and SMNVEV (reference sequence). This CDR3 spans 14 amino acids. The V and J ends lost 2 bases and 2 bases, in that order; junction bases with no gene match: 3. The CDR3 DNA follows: TGTGCCAGCAGTTTAGGGACAGCACCCTACGAGCAGTACTTC. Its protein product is CASSLGTAPYEQYF.

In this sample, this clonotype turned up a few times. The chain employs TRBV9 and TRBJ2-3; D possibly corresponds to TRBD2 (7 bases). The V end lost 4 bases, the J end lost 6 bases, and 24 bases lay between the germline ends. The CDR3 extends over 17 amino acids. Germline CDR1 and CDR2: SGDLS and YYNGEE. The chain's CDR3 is CASSPQGRGGLRDTQYF. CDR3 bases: TGTGCCAGCAGCCCCCAGGGGAGGGGAGGTCTCAGGGATACGCAGTATTTT.

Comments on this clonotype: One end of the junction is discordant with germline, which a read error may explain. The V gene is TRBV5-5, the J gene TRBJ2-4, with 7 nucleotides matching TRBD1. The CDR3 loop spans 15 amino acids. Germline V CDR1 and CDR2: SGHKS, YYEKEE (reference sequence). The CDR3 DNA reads TGCCCACAGAGGGGGCAGGGTAGTGCCAAAAACATTCAGTACTTC. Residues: CPQRGQGSAKNIQYF.

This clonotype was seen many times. CDR3 bases: TGTGCCACCAGCAGATTCCGACAGGGGGTGGACACTGAAGCTTTCTTT. It codes for CATSRFRQGVDTEAFF. This chain uses TRBV15 with TRBJ1-1, with 9 bases aligning to TRBD1. Germline values: CDR1 LNHNV, CDR2 YYDKDF (reference sequence). V was clipped by 2 bases and J by 3 bases; unmatched bases: 7. The CDR3 is made up of 16 amino acids.

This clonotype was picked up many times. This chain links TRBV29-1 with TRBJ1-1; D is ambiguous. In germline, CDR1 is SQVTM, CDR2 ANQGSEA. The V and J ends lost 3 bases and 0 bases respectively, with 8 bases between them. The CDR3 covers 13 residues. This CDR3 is CSVEGRLNTEAFF. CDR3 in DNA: TGCAGCGTTGAGGGCAGATTGAACACTGAAGCTTTCTTT.

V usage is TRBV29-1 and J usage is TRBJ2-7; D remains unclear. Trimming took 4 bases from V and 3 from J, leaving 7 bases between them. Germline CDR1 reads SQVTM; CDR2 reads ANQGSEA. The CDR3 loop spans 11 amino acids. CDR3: CSVVVSYEQYF. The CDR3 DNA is TGCAGCGTTGTTGTCAGCTACGAGCAGTACTTC.

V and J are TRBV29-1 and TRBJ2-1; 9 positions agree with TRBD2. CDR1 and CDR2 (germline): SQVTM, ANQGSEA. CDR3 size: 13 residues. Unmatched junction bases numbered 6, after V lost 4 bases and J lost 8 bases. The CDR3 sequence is CSVGAGGPHEQFF. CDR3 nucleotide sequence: TGCAGCGTTGGGGCGGGAGGGCCCCATGAGCAGTTCTTC.

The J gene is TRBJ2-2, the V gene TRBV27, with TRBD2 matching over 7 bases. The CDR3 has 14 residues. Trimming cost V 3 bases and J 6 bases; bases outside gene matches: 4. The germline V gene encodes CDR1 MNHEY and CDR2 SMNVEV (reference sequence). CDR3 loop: CASSFQAGAGELFF. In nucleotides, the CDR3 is TGTGCCAGCAGTTTTCAGGCGGGAGCCGGGGAGCTGTTTTTT.

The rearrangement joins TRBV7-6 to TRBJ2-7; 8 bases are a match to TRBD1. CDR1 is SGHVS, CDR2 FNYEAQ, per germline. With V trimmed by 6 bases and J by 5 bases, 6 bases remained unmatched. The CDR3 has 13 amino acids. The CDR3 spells CASSLDRGDEQYF. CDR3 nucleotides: TGTGCCAGCAGTCTTGACAGGGGCGACGAGCAGTACTTC. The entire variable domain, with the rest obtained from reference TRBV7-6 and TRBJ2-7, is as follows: GAGVSQSPRYKVTKRGQDVALRCDPISGHVSLYWYRQALGQGPEFLTYFNYEAQQDKSGLPNDRFSAERPEGSISTLTIQRTEQRDSAMYRCASSLDRGDEQYFGPGTRLTVT.

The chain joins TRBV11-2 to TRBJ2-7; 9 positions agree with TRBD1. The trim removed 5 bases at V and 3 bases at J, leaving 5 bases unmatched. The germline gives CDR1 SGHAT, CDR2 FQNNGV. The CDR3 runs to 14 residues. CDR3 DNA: TGTGCCAGCAGCCCGCTGGGACAGGGCTACGAGCAGTACTTC. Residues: CASSPLGQGYEQYF.

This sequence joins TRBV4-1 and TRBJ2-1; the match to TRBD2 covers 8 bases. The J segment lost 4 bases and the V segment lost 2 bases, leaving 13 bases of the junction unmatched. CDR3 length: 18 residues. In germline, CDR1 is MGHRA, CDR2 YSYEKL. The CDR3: CASSQLPLAGGQYNEQFF. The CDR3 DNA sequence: TGCGCCAGCAGCCAACTCCCACTTGCGGGAGGCCAATACAATGAGCAGTTCTTC.

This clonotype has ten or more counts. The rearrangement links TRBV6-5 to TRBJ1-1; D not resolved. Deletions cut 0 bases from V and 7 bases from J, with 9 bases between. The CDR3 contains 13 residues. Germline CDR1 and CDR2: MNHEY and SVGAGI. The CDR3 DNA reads TGTGCCAGCAGTTACTCGAACCAGCTTGAAGCTTTCTTT. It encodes CASSYSNQLEAFF.

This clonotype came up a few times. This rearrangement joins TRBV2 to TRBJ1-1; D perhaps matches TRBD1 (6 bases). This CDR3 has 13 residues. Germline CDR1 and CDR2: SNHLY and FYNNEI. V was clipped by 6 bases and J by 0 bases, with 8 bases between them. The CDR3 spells CASRGDMNTEAFF. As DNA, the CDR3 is TGTGCCAGCAGAGGGGACATGAACACTGAAGCTTTCTTT. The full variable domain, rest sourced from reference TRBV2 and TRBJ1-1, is EPEVTQTPSHQVTQMGQEVILRCVPISNHLYFYWYRQILGQKVEFLVSFYNNEISEKSEIFDDQFSVERPDGSNFTLKIRSTKLEDSAMYFCASRGDMNTEAFFGQGTRLTVV.

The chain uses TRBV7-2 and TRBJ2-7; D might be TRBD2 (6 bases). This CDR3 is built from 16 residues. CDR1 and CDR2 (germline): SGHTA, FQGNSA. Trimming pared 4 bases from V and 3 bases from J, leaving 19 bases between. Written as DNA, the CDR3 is TGTGCCAGCAGCTCTAGCTACGGGACTCCCCTCTACGAGCAGTACTTC. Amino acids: CASSSSYGTPLYEQYF.

In nucleotides, the CDR3 is TGTGCCAGCAGCTTAGGGGCAGGGTCGAACACTGAAGCTTTCTTT. Its translation is CASSLGAGSNTEAFF. The V and J genes are TRBV5-8 and TRBJ1-1; TRBD1 might be the D (5 bases). The CDR3 is 15 amino acids. Germline CDR1 and CDR2: SGHTS and YDEGEE. V was trimmed by 2 bases and J by 1 base, leaving 12 bases between them.

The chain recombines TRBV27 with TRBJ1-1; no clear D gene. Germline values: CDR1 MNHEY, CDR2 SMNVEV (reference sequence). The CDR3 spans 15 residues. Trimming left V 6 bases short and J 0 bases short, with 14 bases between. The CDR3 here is CASSSVDLMNTEAFF. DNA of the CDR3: TGTGCCAGCAGCAGTGTGGACCTAATGAACACTGAAGCTTTCTTT.

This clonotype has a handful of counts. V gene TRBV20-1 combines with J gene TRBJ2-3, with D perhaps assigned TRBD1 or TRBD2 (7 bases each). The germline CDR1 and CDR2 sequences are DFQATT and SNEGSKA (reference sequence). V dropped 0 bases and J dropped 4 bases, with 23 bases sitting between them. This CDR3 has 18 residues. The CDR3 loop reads CSARDPQGGTWRADTQYF. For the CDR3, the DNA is TGCAGTGCTAGAGATCCGCAGGGGGGGACTTGGAGAGCAGATACGCAGTATTTT.

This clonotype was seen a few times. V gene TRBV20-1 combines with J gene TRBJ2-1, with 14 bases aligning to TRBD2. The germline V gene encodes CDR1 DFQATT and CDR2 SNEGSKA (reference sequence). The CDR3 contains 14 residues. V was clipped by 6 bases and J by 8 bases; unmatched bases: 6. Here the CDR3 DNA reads TGCAGTGCCCCGGGACTAGCGGGAGTGTATGAGCAGTTCTTC. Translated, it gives CSAPGLAGVYEQFF.

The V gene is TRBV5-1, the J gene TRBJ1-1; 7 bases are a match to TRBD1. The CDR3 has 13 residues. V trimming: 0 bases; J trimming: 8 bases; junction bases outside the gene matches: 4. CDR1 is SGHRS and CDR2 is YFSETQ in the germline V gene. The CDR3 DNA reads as TGCGCCAGCAGCTTGGTGGGACAGCCAGAAGCTTTCTTT. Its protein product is CASSLVGQPEAFF. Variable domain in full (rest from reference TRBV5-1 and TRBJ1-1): KAGVTQTPRYLIKTRGQQVTLSCSPISGHRSVSWYQQTPGQGLQFLFEYFSETQRNKGNFPGRFSGRQFSNSRSEMNVSTLELGDSALYLCASSLVGQPEAFFGQGTRLTVV.

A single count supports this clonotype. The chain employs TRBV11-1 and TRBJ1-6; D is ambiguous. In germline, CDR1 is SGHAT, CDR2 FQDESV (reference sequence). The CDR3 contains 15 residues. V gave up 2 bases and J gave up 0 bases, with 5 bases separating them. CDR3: CASSLLDSYNSPLHF. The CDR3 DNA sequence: TGTGCCAGCAGCTTACTGGACTCCTATAATTCACCCCTCCACTTT. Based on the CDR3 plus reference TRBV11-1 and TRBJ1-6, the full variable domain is EAEVAQSPRYKITEKSQAVAFWCDPISGHATLYWYRQILGQGPELLVQFQDESVVDDSQLPKDRFSAERLKGVDSTLKIQPAELGDSAMYLCASSLLDSYNSPLHFGNGTRLTVT.

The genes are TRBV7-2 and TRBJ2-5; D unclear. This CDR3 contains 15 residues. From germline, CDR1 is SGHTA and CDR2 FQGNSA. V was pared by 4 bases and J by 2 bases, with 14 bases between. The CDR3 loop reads CASSSPPESQETQYF. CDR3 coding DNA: TGTGCCAGCAGCTCCCCCCCGGAAAGTCAAGAGACCCAGTACTTC.

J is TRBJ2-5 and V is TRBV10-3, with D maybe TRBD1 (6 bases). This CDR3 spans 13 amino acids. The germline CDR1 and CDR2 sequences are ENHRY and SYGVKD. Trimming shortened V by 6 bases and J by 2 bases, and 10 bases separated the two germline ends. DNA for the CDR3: TGTGCCATCAGGGGACACCTTCAAGAGACCCAGTACTTC. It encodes CAIRGHLQETQYF.